The present entry profiles one T cell receptor beta chain with its context. The sample comes from a study of blood T cell repertoires in COVID-19. Background on the study: Sources were T cells, B-cell-depleted T cells, or PBMCs; the material itself was cDNA or gDNA.

Only in-frame clones appear in the TCRdb table, and some are missing; sequencing was by immunoSEQ multiplex PCR. The table lists 300,000 to 400,000 clones, roughly 88% of them singletons. The germline gives CDR1 SGHVS, CDR2 FNYEAQ. V was shortened by 3 bases and J by 7 bases, with 12 bases between the two germline ends. The CDR3 runs to 14 residues. The sequenced sample was peripheral blood. The genes are TRBV7-6 and TRBJ1-4; D gene ambiguous. The clonotype originates from a woman aged 25 to 39 with COVID-19, enrolled during active disease. Written as DNA, the CDR3 is TGTGCCAGCAGCTTTGCGGGTCCTAGTGAAAAACTGTTTTTT. Amino acids: CASSFAGPSEKLFF.